The 25 T cell receptor beta chains presented below share a single source sample, sequenced in a study of CXCR3-negative and CXCR3-positive naive CD8 T cells. Study-wide results and caveats: Comparison of naive cells showed more hydrophobic TRB CDR3s in CXCR3-positive than in CXCR3-negative naive cells.

TRB cDNA libraries were made by UMI-labeled 5' RACE. TCRdb reprocessed the 5' RACE reads and reports one entry per CDR3 protein, with no DNA. Here the sample table reports over 55,000 distinct CDR3 sequences. No antigen is known for these receptors. Sequencing was carried out using naive CXCR3+ CD8+ T cells from blood. As for subset: CD45RO-CCR7+CD27+CD95- naive CD8+ T cells expressing CXCR3 (TNR3+). All receptors derive from a human donor in good health. Some clones in this sample may be carry-over from other donors' samples.

The CDR3 loop reads CASSYFLGTGGNNEQFF. The chain recombines TRBV6-2 or TRBV6-3 with TRBJ2-1; TCRdb's D call of TRBD1 is untestable without DNA. This CDR3 has 17 amino acids. Looked up from germline, CDR1 is MNHEY and CDR2 is SVGEGT.

The chain links TRBV20-1 to TRBJ2-2; TCRdb selects TRBD1, and the lack of DNA leaves this call unchecked. This CDR3 region has 15 residues. Germline-derived CDR1 and CDR2 are DFQATT and SNEGSKA (reference sequence). The CDR3 spells CSARVPPWDTGELFF.

The gene calls are TRBV9 and TRBJ2-7; TCRdb returns TRBD1, unconfirmable since there is no DNA. This CDR3 comprises 14 residues. CDR1 and CDR2 from the germline V gene are SGDLS and YYNGEE. CDR3: CASSVSGASYEQYF.

The V gene is TRBV7-8, the J gene TRBJ2-2; without DNA, the TCRdb call of TRBD1 cannot be checked. The CDR3 contains 13 residues. Germline V gene sequence: CDR1 SGHVS, CDR2 FQNEAQ. The CDR3 loop reads CASMGGNTGELFF. Based on the CDR3 plus reference TRBV7-8 and TRBJ2-2, the full variable domain is GAGVSQSPRYKVAKRGQDVALRCDPISGHVSLFWYQQALGQGPEFLTYFQNEAQLDKSGLPSDRFFAERPEGSVSTLKIQRTQQEDSAVYLCASMGGNTGELFFGEGSRLTVL.

The rearrangement uses TRBV19 and TRBJ1-5. Germline loops: CDR1 LNHDA, CDR2 SQIVND (reference sequence). This CDR3 comprises 18 residues. CDR3 region: CASSIGGTYSAFNQPQHF.

The rearrangement links TRBV29-1 to TRBJ2-5; TCRdb selects TRBD2, and the lack of DNA leaves this call unchecked. Germline CDR1 and CDR2: SQVTM and ANQGSEA. The CDR3 is 15 amino acids. CDR3 amino acids: CSVELAGDPQETQYF.

This chain connects TRBV7-3 to TRBJ2-2; TCRdb selects TRBD2, and the lack of DNA leaves this call unchecked. CDR1 SGHTA and CDR2 FQGTGA come from the germline V gene. This CDR3 has 15 residues. The CDR3 loop reads CASSSLAGAPGELFF.

V and J are TRBV6-5 and TRBJ2-1. CDR3 length: 15 residues. The germline V gene encodes CDR1 MNHEY and CDR2 SVGAGI. This CDR3 is CASSYSGGPYNEQFF.

The chain recombines TRBV3-1 with TRBJ2-1; lacking DNA, the TRBD2 call made by TCRdb goes unchecked. CDR1 and CDR2 (germline): LGHDT, YNNKEL (reference sequence). This CDR3 has 16 residues. CDR3 in amino acids: CASSQGLAGSYNEQFF.

The V and J genes are TRBV14 and TRBJ2-2; TCRdb designates TRBD1, a call that cannot be tested without DNA. The CDR3 is 16 residues long. Germline V gene sequence: CDR1 SGHDN, CDR2 FVKESK. The CDR3: CASSQEDRVFTGEIFF.

The chain combines TRBV4-2 with TRBJ2-1; TCRdb picks TRBD1, but there is no DNA to check that call. This CDR3 spans 14 amino acids. The germline CDR1 and CDR2 sequences are LGHNA and YNFKEQ. This CDR3 reads CASSQAGGRNEQFF.

The chain is built from TRBV20-1 and TRBJ2-3; no DNA is available, so the TRBD1 call from TCRdb remains unchecked. The CDR3 has 16 amino acids. Germline CDR1 and CDR2: DFQATT and SNEGSKA (reference sequence). The CDR3 sequence: CSAPFGFETITDTQYF.

V and J are TRBV29-1 and TRBJ2-7; TCRdb names TRBD2, which stays unverified in the absence of DNA. From germline, CDR1 is SQVTM and CDR2 ANQGSEA. This CDR3 region has 14 residues. The CDR3 loop reads CSVGRPENSYEQYF.

The chain uses TRBV7-2 and TRBJ1-5; TCRdb designates TRBD1, a call that cannot be tested without DNA. CDR1 is SGHTA, CDR2 FQGNSA, per germline. The CDR3 extends over 17 amino acids. The CDR3 loop reads CATRGAGAYHSNQPQHF.

The rearrangement uses TRBV4-1 and TRBJ1-2. The germline gives CDR1 MGHRA, CDR2 YSYEKL. The CDR3 has 15 amino acids. This CDR3 reads CASSQVLTAAKGYTF.

The CDR3 loop reads CASIPGSMGTEAFF. The chain recombines TRBV2 with TRBJ1-1; TCRdb's D call of TRBD1 is untestable without DNA. This CDR3 is built from 14 residues. Germline V gene data show CDR1 as SNHLY and CDR2 as FYNNEI.

The chain carries TRBV12-3 or TRBV12-4 and TRBJ1-2; TCRdb indicates TRBD1, and absent DNA this call remains unverified. This CDR3 contains 13 residues. CDR3 region: CATSGAEDYGYTF.

The V and J genes are TRBV7-9 and TRBJ1-2; TCRdb designates TRBD1, a call that cannot be tested without DNA. The germline CDR1 and CDR2 sequences are SEHNR and FQNEAQ (reference sequence). The CDR3 has 12 residues. The CDR3 sequence: CASSPAGYGYTF. Full variable domain (missing parts from reference TRBV7-9 and TRBJ1-2): DTGVSQNPRHKITKRGQNVTFRCDPISEHNRLYWYRQTLGQGPEFLTYFQNEAQLEKSRLLSDRFSAERPKGSFSTLEIQRTEQGDSAMYLCASSPAGYGYTFGSGTRLTVV.

The CDR3 is CASASPGTRAPSGANVLTF. This sequence joins TRBV6-1 and TRBJ2-6; TCRdb reports TRBD1, a call that lacks DNA to check it against. There are 19 residues in the CDR3. The germline V gene has CDR1 MNHNS and CDR2 SASEGT.

The rearrangement uses TRBV11-3 and TRBJ1-1; TCRdb gives TRBD1 as the D gene, but with no DNA this cannot be confirmed. CDR1 SGHNT and CDR2 YENEEA come from the germline V gene. CDR3 length: 16 amino acids. The CDR3 spells CASSLGAGGSITEAFF.

V usage is TRBV29-1 and J usage is TRBJ2-3; the D call of TRBD1 rests on TCRdb alone, since no DNA is present to check it. The germline gives CDR1 SQVTM, CDR2 ANQGSEA. The CDR3 has 14 amino acids. The CDR3 here is CSVLGTESTDTQYF.

The rearrangement links TRBV7-9 to TRBJ1-1; TCRdb designates TRBD1, a call that cannot be tested without DNA. Germline CDR1 and CDR2: SEHNR and FQNEAQ (reference sequence). This CDR3 contains 15 residues. The CDR3 loop is CASSFLQTVGTEAFF.

This sequence joins TRBV4-2 and TRBJ2-5; TCRdb's assignment of TRBD1 cannot be checked, as there is no DNA. The CDR3 is made up of 18 amino acids. Germline-derived CDR1 and CDR2 are LGHNA and YNFKEQ. The CDR3 sequence is CASSQVMAGLNPGETQYF.

V usage is TRBV11-2 and J usage is TRBJ2-1; checking the TCRdb D call of TRBD1 is not possible without DNA. The CDR3 covers 16 residues. CDR1 and CDR2 from the germline V gene are SGHAT and FQNNGV. The CDR3 is CASSLFQGAIYNEQFF.

This chain joins TRBV10-3 and TRBJ2-3. The CDR3 spans 15 residues. CDR1 is ENHRY, CDR2 SYGVKD, per germline. CDR3 region: CAISESVGSTDTQYF.